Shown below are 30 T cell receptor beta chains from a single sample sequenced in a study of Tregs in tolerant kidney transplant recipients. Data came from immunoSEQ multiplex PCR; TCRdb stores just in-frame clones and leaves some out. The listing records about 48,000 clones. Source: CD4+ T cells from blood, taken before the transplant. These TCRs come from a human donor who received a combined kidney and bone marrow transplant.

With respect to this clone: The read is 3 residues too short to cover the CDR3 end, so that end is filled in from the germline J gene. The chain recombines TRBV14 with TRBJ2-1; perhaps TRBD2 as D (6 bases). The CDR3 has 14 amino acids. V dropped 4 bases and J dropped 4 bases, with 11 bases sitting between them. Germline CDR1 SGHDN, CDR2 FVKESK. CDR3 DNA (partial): TGTGCCAGCAGCCGCCGGGACTTATACAATGAG. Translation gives CASSRRDLYNE. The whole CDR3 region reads CASSRRDLYNEQFF.

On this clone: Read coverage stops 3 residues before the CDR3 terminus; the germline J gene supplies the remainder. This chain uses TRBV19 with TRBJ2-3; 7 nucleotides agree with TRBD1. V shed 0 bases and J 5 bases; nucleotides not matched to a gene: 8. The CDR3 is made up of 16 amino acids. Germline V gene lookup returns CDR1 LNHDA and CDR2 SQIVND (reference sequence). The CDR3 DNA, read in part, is TGTGCCAGTAGTATAGATCTGGCAGGGGGTGGAGATACG. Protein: CASSIDLAGGGDT. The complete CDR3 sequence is CASSIDLAGGGDTQYF.

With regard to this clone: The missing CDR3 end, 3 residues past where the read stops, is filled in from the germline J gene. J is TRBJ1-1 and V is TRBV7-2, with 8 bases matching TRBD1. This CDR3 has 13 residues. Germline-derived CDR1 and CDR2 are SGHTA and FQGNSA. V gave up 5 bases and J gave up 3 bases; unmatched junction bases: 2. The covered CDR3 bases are TGTGCCAGCAGCCAGGGGGCATACACTGAA. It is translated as CASSQGAYTE. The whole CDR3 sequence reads CASSQGAYTEAFF.

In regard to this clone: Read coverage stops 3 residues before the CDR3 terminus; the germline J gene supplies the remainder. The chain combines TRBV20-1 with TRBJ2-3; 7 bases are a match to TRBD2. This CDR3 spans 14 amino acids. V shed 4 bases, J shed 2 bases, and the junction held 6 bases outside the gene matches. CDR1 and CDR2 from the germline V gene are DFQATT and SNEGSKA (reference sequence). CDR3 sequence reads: CSATPRGVTDTQYF. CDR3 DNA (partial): TGCAGTGCTACCCCCCGGGGGGTCACAGATACG.

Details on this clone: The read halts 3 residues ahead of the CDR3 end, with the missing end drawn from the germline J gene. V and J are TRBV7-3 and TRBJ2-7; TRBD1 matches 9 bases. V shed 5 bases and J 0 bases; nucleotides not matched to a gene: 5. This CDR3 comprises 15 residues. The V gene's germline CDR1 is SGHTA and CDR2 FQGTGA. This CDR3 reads CASSRGQGSSYEQYF. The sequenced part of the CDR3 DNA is TGTGCCAGCAGCAGGGGACAGGGCAGCTCCTACGAG.

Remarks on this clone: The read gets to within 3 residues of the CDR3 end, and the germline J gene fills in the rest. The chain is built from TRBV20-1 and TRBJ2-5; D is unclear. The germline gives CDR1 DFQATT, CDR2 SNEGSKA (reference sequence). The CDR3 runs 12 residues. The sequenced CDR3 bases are TGCACTATAGGTGGGCCTAAAGAGACC. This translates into CTIGGPKET. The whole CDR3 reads CTIGGPKETQYF.

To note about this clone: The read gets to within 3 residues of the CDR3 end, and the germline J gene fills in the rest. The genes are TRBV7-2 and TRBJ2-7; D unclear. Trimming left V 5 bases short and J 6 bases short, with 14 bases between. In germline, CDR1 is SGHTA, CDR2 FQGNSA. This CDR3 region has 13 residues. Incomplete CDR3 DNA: TGTGCCAGCAGCAACTACTTAGAGCCCGAG. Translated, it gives CASSNYLEPE. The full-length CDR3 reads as CASSNYLEPEQYF.

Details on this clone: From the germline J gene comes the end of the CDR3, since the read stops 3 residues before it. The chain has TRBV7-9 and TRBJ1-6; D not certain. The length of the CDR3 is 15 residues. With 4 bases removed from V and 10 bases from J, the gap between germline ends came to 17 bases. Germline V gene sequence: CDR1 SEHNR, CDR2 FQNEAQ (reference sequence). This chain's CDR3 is CASSSEAIVKSPLHF. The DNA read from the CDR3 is TGTGCCAGCAGCTCAGAGGCCATCGTGAAATCACCC.

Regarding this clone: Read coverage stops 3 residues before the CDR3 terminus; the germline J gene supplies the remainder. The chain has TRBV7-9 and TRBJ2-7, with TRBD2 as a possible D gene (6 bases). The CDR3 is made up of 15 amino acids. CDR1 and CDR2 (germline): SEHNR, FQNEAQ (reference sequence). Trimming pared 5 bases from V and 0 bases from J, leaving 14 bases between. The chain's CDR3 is CASSGGRDSSYEQYF. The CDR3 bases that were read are TGTGCCAGCAGCGGAGGCCGGGACTCCTCCTACGAG.

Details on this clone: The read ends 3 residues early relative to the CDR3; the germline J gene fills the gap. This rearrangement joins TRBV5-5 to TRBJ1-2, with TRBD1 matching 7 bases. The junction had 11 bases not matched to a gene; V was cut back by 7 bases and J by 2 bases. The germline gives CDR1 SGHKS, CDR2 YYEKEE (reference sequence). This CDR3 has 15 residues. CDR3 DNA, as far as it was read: TGTGCCAGCGGAGGGACAGCGAATAGAAACTATGGC. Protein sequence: CASGGTANRNYG. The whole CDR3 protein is CASGGTANRNYGYTF.

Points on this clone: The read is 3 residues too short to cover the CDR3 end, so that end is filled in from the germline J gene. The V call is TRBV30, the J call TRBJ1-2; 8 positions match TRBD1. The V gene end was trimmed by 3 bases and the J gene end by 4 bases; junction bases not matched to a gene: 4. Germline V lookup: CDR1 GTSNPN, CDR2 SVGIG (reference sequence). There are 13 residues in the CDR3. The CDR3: CAWSAGQGYGYTF. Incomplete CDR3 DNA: TGTGCCTGGAGCGCTGGACAGGGCTATGGC.

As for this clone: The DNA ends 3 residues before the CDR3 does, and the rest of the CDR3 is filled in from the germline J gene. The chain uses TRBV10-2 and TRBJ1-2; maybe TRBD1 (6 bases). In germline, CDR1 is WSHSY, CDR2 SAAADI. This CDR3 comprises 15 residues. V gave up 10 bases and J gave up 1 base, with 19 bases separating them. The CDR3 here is CATTRKGEVNYGYTF. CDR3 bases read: TGCGCCACCACCCGAAAGGGGGAGGTTAACTATGGC.

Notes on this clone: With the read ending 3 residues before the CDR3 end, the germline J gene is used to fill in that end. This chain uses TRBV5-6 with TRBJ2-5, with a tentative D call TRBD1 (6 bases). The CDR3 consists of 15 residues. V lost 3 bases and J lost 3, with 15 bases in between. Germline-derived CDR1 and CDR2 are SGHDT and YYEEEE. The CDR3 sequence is CASSSVPRGEETQYF. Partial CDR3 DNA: TGTGCCAGCAGCTCCGTACCCAGGGGTGAAGAGACC.

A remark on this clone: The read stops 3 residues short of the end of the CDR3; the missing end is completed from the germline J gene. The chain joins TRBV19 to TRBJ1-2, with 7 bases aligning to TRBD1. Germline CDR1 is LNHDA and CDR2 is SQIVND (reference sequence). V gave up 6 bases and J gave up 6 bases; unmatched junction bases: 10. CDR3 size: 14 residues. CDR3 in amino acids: CASSLGQRRNGYTF. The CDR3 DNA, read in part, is TGTGCCAGTAGCCTGGGACAGCGAAGAAATGGC. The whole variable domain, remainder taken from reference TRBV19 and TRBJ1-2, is DGGITQSPKYLFRKEGQNVTLSCEQNLNHDAMYWYRQDPGQGLRLIYYSQIVNDFQKGDIAEGYSVSREKKESFPLTVTSAQKNPTAFYLCASSLGQRRNGYTFGSGTRLTVV.

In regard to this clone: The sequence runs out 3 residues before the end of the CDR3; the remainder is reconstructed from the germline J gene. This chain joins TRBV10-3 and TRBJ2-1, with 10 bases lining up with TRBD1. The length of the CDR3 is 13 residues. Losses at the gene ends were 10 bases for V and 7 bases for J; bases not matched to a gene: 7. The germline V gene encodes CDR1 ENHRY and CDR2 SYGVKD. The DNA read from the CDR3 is TGTGCCACCTTGGGACAGGGGTGGAATGAG. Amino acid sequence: CATLGQGWNE. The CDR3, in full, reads CATLGQGWNEQFF.

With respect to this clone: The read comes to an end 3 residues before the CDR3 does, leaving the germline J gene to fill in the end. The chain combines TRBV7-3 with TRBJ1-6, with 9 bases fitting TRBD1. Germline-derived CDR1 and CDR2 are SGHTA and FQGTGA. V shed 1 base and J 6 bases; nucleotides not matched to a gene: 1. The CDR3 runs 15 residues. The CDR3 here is CASSLRGQGNSPLHF. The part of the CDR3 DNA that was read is TGTGCCAGCAGCTTAAGGGGACAGGGTAATTCACCC. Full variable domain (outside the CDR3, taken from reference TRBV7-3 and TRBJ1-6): GAGVSQTPSNKVTEKGKYVELRCDPISGHTALYWYRQSLGQGPEFLIYFQGTGAADDSGLPNDRFFAVRPEGSVSTLKIQRTERGDSAVYLCASSLRGQGNSPLHFGNGTRLTVT.

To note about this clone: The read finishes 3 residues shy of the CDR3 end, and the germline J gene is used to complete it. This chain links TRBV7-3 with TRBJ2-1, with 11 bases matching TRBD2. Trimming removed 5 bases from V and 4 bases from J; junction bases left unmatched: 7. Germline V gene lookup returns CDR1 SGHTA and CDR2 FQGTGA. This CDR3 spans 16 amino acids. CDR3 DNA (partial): TGTGCCAGCAGCCCCTCCACTAGCGGGAGTTACAATGAG. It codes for CASSPSTSGSYNE. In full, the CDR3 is CASSPSTSGSYNEQFF.

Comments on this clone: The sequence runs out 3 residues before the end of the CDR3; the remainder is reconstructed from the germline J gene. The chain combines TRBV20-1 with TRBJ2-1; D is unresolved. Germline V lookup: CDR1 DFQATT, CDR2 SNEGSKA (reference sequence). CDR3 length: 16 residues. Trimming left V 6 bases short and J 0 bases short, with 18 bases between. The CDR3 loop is CSAHPPGGSSYNEQFF. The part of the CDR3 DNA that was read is TGCAGTGCCCACCCCCCTGGCGGCAGCTCCTACAATGAG.

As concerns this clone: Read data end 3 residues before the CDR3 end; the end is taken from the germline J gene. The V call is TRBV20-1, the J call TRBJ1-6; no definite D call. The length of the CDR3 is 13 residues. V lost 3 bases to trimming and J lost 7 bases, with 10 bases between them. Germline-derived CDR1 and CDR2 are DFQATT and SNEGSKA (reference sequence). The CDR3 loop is CSASQNQNSPLHF. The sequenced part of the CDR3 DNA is TGCAGTGCTAGCCAGAACCAAAATTCACCC.

The covered CDR3 bases are TGTGCCAGTAGAGGACAGGGGGCTACGTCTTACAATGAG. As protein: CASRGQGATSYNE. The full CDR3 reads CASRGQGATSYNEQFF. This rearrangement joins TRBV19 to TRBJ2-1, with 11 bases lining up with TRBD1. The missing CDR3 end, 3 residues past where the read stops, is filled in from the germline J gene. There are 16 residues in the CDR3. V gave up 6 bases and J gave up 4 bases; unmatched junction bases: 8. The germline gives CDR1 LNHDA, CDR2 SQIVND (reference sequence).

The CDR3 region is CASSENSPYEQYF. The DNA read from the CDR3 is TGTGCCAGCAGTGAAAACAGCCCCTACGAG. This chain connects TRBV2 to TRBJ2-7; D call uncertain. The observed sequence ends 3 residues before the CDR3 terminus, with the missing tail filled in from the germline J gene. Deletions cut 2 bases from V and 2 bases from J, with 7 bases between. The CDR3 sequence is 13 residues long. Germline V lookup: CDR1 SNHLY, CDR2 FYNNEI.

The CDR3 DNA, read in part, is TGTGCCAGCAGTTCAGCGGGAGGCTTCTACAATGAG. It yields the protein CASSSAGGFYNE. The whole CDR3 sequence reads CASSSAGGFYNEQFF. The chain has TRBV6-2 or TRBV6-3 and TRBJ2-1; 9 bases match TRBD2. The read ends 3 residues early relative to the CDR3; the germline J gene fills the gap. Germline-derived CDR1 and CDR2 are MNHEY and SVGEGT. There are 15 residues in the CDR3. Trimming cost V 4 bases and J 3 bases; bases outside gene matches: 4.

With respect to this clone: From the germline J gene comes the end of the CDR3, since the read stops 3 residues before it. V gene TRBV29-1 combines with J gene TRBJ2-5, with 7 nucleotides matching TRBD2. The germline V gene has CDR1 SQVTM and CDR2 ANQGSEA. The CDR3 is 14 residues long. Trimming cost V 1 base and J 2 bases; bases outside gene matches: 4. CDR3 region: CSVEATSEQETQYF. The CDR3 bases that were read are TGCAGCGTTGAAGCTACTAGCGAACAAGAGACC.

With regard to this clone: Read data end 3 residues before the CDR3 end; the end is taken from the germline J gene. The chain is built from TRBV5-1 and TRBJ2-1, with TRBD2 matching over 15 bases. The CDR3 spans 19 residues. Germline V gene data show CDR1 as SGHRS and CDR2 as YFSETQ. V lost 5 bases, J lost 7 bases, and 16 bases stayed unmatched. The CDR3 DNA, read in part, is TGCGCCAGCAGACTCCTCGGGACAGCGGGACTAGCGGGAGGTAATGAG. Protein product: CASRLLGTAGLAGGNE. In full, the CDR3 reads CASRLLGTAGLAGGNEQFF.

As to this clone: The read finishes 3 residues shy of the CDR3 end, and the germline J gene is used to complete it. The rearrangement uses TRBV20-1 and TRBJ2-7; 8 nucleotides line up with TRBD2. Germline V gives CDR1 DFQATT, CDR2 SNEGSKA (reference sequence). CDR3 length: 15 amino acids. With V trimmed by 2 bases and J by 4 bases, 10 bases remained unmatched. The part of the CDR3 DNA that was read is TGCAGTGCTAGATGGCCGGGACTAGTAAGGTACGAG. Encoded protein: CSARWPGLVRYE. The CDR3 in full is CSARWPGLVRYEQYF.

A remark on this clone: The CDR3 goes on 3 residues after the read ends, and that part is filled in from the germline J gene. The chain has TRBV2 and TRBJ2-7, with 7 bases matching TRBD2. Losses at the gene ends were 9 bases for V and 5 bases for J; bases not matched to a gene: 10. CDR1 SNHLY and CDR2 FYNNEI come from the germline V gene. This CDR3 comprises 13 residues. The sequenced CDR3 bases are TGTGCCAGTATGTGGCGGGGGAGCAACGAG. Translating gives CASMWRGSNE. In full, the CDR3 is CASMWRGSNEQYF.

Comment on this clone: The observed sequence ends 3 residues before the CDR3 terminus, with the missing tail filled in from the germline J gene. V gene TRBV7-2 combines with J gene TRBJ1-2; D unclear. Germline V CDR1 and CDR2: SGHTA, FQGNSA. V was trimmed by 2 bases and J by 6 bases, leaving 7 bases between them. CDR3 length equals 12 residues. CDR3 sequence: CASSLSSDGYTF. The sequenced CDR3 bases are TGTGCCAGCAGCTTATCGTCTGATGGC.

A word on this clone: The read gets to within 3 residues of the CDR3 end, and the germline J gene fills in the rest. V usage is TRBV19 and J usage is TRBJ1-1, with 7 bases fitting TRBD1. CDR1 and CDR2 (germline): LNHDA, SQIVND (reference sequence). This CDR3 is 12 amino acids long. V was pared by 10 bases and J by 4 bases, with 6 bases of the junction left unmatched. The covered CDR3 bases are TGTGCCACCCGGGACAGTAGCACTGAA. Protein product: CATRDSSTE. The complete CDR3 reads CATRDSSTEAFF.

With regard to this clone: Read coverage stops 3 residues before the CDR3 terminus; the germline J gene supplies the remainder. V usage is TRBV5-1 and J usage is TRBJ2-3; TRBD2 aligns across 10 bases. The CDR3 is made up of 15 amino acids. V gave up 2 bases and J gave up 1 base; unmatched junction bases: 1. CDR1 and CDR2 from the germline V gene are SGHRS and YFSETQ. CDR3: CASSFGTSGTDTQYF. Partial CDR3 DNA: TGCGCCAGCAGCTTTGGGACTAGCGGCACAGATACG.

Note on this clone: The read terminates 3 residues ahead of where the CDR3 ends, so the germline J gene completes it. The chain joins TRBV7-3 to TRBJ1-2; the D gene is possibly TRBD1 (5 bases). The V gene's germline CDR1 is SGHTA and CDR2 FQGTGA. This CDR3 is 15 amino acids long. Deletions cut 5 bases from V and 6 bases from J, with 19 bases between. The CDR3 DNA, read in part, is TGTGCCAGCAGCAGCGGGGGGGAGGCTAGCGATGGC. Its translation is CASSSGGEASDG. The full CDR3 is CASSSGGEASDGYTF.